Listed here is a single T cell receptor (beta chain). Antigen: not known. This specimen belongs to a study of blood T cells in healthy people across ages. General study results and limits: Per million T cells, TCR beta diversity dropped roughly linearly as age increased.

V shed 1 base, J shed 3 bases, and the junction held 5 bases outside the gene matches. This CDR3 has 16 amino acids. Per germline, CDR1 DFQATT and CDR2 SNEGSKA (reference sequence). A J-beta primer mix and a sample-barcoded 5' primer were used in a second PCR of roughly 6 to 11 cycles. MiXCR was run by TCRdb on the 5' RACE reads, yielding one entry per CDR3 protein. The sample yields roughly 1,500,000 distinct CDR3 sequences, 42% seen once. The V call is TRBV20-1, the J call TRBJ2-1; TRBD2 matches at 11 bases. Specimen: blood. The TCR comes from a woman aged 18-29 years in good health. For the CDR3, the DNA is TGCAGTGCTAGAGCTTTACTAGCGGGAGTCTACAATGAGCAGTTCTTC. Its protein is CSARALLAGVYNEQFF.